Presented here are 8 T cell receptor beta chains from one specimen sequenced in a study of regulatory T cells in long-lasting Graves disease. Researchers made TCR beta libraries by using iRepertoire HTBI primers and running Arm-PCR on CDR3 regions. TCRdb analysed the multiplex PCR reads with MiXCR anew, one entry per CDR3 protein. This table has roughly 530,000 distinct CDR3 sequences, about 15% appearing once. Time point: newly diagnosed GD, antithyroid drugs for less than 3 months. From RNA extracted from PBMCs, the TCR library was made. In addition, the sample was reused for a study of T cells in Graves' hyperthyroidism and ophthalmopathy.

This specimen was peripheral blood mononuclear cells (PBMCs), taken at new diagnosis, from a patient treated with antithyroid drugs. The receptors shown here come from a woman aged 35-60 years with Graves disease.

This clonotype turned up a few times. This sequence joins TRBV19 and TRBJ2-1; 10 bases are shared with TRBD2. Germline lookup yields CDR1 LNHDA and CDR2 SQIVND (reference sequence). Germline trimming cut 4 bases from V and 2 bases from J; bases unmatched to any gene: 14. This CDR3 comprises 19 residues. CDR3 amino acids: CASSRRDMSGGATYNEQFF. Here the CDR3 DNA reads TGTGCCAGTAGTAGACGGGACATGAGCGGGGGGGCCACCTACAATGAGCAGTTCTTC.

With respect to this clonotype: The likely explanation is a read error, given a far larger clone one base away. The chain links TRBV28 to TRBJ1-1; no clear D. CDR3 length: 11 amino acids. The germline V gene has CDR1 MDHEN and CDR2 SYDVKM. Here the CDR3 reads CASSFRTEVFF. In DNA form, the CDR3 reads TGTGCCAGCAGTTTTAGAACTGAAGTTTTCTTT. The full variable domain, with the rest looked up from reference TRBV28 and TRBJ1-1, is DVKVTQSSRYLVKRTGEKVFLECVQDMDHENMFWYRQDPGLGLRLIYFSYDVKMKEKGDIPEGYSVSREKKERFSLILESASTNQTSMYLCASSFRTEVFFGQGTRLTVV.

This clonotype was counted ten times or more. This chain links TRBV10-3 with TRBJ1-5; no clear D gene. V was pared by 6 bases and J by 3 bases, with 9 bases between. CDR1 is ENHRY, CDR2 SYGVKD, per germline. The CDR3 extends over 13 amino acids. The CDR3 DNA sequence: TGTGCCATCAGGGGCGACCTCAATCAGCCCCAGCATTTT. Translation gives CAIRGDLNQPQHF.

The J gene is TRBJ1-2, the V gene TRBV20-1; TRBD1 is a possible D gene (6 bases). This CDR3 contains 11 residues. The V gene lost 6 bases and the J gene lost 8 bases, with 13 bases spanning the gap. CDR1 is DFQATT, CDR2 SNEGSKA, per germline (reference sequence). The CDR3 protein is CSAQGTGGYTF. CDR3 bases: TGCAGTGCACAGGGAACGGGCGGCTACACCTTC.

The table lists this clonotype with many counts. V and J are TRBV7-9 and TRBJ1-4; D gene unclear. The CDR3 loop spans 14 amino acids. Germline V gives CDR1 SEHNR, CDR2 FQNEAQ (reference sequence). With 0 bases removed from V and 7 bases from J, the gap between germline ends came to 9 bases. CDR3 DNA sequence: TGTGCCAGCAGCTTAGCAGGGTACGGTGAAAAACTGTTTTTT. It encodes CASSLAGYGEKLFF.

This clonotype came up many times. The chain joins TRBV5-1 to TRBJ2-7; 10 nucleotides match TRBD1. The length of the CDR3 is 16 residues. V was pared by 4 bases and J by 4 bases, with 11 bases of the junction left unmatched. The germline V gene encodes CDR1 SGHRS and CDR2 YFSETQ. CDR3 in amino acids: CASSQRQGARLYEQYF. The DNA for the CDR3 is TGCGCCAGCAGCCAACGACAGGGGGCAAGGCTTTACGAGCAGTACTTC.

Worth noting for this clonotype: It may be a read error: a sequence one base away is much more abundant. The gene calls are TRBV7-9 and TRBJ1-1, with TRBD1 matching 7 bases. The germline V gene encodes CDR1 SEHNR and CDR2 FQNEAQ (reference sequence). The CDR3 runs to 12 residues. The DNA for the CDR3 is TGTGCCGGCAGGGGGACGAGAACTGAAGCTTTCTTT. Its protein product is CAGRGTRTEAFF.

This clonotype was observed many times. This chain uses TRBV2 with TRBJ2-1; 7 positions agree with TRBD1. V dropped 4 bases and J dropped 5; count of bases not matched to a gene: 8. Germline V CDR1 and CDR2: SNHLY, FYNNEI. CDR3 length: 15 amino acids. Here the CDR3 DNA reads TGTGCCAGCAGTGGACAGGGTCTCCAAGACAATGAGCAGTTCTTC. This gives the protein CASSGQGLQDNEQFF.